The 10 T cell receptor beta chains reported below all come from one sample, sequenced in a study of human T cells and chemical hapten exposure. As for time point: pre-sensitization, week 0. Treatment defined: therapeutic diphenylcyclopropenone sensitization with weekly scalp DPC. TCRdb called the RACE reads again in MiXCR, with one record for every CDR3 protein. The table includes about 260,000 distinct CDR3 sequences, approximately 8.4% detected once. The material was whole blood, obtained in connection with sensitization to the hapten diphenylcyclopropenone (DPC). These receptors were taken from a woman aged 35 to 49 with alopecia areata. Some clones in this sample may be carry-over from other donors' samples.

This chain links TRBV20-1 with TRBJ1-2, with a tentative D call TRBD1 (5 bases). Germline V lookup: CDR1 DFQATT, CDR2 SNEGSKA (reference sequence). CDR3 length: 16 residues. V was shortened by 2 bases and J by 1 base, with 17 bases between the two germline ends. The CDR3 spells CSARRLRGELNYGYTF. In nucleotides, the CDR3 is TGCAGTGCTAGACGTCTACGGGGGGAGCTTAACTATGGCTACACCTTC.

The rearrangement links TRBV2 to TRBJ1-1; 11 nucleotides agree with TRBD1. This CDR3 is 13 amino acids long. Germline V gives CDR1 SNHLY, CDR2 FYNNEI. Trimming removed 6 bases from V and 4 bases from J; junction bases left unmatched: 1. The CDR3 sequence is CASRDRGLTEAFF. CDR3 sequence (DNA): TGTGCCAGCAGGGACAGGGGGCTCACTGAAGCTTTCTTT.

CDR3 sequence (DNA): TGTGCCTGGAGTCCGACCCACGATAGCAATCAGCCCCAGCATTTT. This sequence encodes CAWSPTHDSNQPQHF. This chain links TRBV30 with TRBJ1-5; D is unresolved. This CDR3 spans 15 amino acids. CDR1 is GTSNPN, CDR2 SVGIG, per germline (reference sequence). Trimming cost V 2 bases and J 0 bases, with 11 bases left between them.

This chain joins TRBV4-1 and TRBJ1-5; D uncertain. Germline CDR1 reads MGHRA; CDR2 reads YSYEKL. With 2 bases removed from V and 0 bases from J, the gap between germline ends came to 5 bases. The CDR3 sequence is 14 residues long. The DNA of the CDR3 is TGCGCCAGCAGCCAAATCTCTAGCAATCAGCCCCAGCATTTT. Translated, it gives CASSQISSNQPQHF.

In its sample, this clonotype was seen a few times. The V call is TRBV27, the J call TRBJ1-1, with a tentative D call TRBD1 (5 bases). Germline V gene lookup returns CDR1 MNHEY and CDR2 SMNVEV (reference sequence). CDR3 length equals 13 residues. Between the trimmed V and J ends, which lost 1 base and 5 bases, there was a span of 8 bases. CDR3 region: CASSLYGGTEAFF. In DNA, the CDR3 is TGTGCCAGCAGTTTATATGGGGGGACTGAAGCTTTCTTT.

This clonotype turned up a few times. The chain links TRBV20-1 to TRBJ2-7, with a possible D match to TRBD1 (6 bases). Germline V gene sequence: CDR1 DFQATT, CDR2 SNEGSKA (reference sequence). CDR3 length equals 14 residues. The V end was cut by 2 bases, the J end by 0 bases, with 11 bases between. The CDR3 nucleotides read TGCAGTGCTAGACAGGGGCTTCACTCCTACGAGCAGTACTTC. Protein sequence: CSARQGLHSYEQYF.

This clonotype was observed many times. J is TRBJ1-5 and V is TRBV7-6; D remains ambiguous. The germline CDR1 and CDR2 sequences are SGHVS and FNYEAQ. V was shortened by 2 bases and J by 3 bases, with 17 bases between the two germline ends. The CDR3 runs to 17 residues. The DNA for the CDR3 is TGTGCCAGCAGCTTAAGTGCCGGCAGAAACTACAATCAGCCCCAGCATTTT. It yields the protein CASSLSAGRNYNQPQHF.

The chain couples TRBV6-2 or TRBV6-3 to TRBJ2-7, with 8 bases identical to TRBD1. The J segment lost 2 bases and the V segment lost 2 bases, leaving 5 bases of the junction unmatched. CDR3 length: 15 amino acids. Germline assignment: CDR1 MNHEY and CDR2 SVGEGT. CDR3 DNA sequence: TGTGCCAGCAGTTACACCCCGGGACAGGCCTACGAGCAGTACTTC. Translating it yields CASSYTPGQAYEQYF.

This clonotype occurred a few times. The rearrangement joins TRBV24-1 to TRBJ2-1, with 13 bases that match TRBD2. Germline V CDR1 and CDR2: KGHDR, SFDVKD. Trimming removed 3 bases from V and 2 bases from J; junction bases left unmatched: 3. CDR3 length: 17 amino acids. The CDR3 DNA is TGTGCCACCAGTGATCCGGGACTAGCGGGACCCTACAATGAGCAGTTCTTC. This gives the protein CATSDPGLAGPYNEQFF.

This CDR3 is CASSLIQGYNSPLHF. CDR3 DNA: TGTGCCAGCAGCTTAATTCAGGGGTATAATTCACCCCTCCACTTT. The chain links TRBV11-2 to TRBJ1-6, with a tentative D call TRBD1 (6 bases). The germline gives CDR1 SGHAT, CDR2 FQNNGV. CDR3 length: 15 amino acids. The V and J ends lost 2 bases and 4 bases respectively, with 9 bases between them. The whole variable domain, remainder taken from reference TRBV11-2 and TRBJ1-6, is EAGVAQSPRYKIIEKRQSVAFWCNPISGHATLYWYQQILGQGPKLLIQFQNNGVVDDSQLPKDRFSAERLKGVDSTLKIQPAKLEDSAVYLCASSLIQGYNSPLHFGNGTRLTVT.